Below are 19 T cell receptor beta chains sequenced from a single sample in a study of blood T cell repertoires in COVID-19 (dated by TCRdb to about 2020). Receptors were amplified or captured by the immunoSEQ multiplex PCR assay. Imported from immuneACCESS, the table was reduced by TCRdb to in-frame sequences with V and J called. These copies leave out some clones; in studies compared against another copy, an unresolved V gene accounts for under half, and the cause of the remainder is not known. In this sample the table shows around 100,000 clones, roughly 80% of which occur a single time. The ten largest clones add up to roughly 20% of the sample. Material for sequencing was peripheral blood. The source of these receptors is a man between 65 and 85 years old with active or convalescent COVID-19.

This clone was detected once. V gene TRBV27 combines with J gene TRBJ2-7; 7 bases map to TRBD2. Germline CDR1 reads MNHEY; CDR2 reads SMNVEV (reference sequence). Unmatched junction bases numbered 8, after V lost 3 bases and J lost 6 bases. The CDR3 length is 14 residues. The CDR3 DNA follows: TGTGCCAGCAGTTTGAGGGAGGGCCGGGCCGAGCAGTACTTC. It translates to CASSLREGRAEQYF.

CDR3 coding DNA: TGTGCCAGCAGCCGGATAGGGGGGGGCGGCTACTGGAACACTGAAGCTTTCTTT. Its translation: CASSRIGGGGYWNTEAFF. The rearrangement uses TRBV11-2 and TRBJ1-1; D is perhaps TRBD1 (6 bases). V gave up 5 bases and J gave up 1 base, with 23 bases separating them. This CDR3 contains 18 residues. Germline CDR1 is SGHAT and CDR2 is FQNNGV. Together with reference TRBV11-2 and TRBJ1-1, the CDR3 gives the full variable domain: EAGVAQSPRYKIIEKRQSVAFWCNPISGHATLYWYQQILGQGPKLLIQFQNNGVVDDSQLPKDRFSAERLKGVDSTLKIQPAKLEDSAVYLCASSRIGGGGYWNTEAFFGQGTRLTVV.

The chain employs TRBV24-1 and TRBJ1-5; 7 bases map to TRBD1. CDR3 length equals 18 residues. The V segment lost 4 bases and the J segment 2 bases; nucleotides outside the gene matches: 13. The V gene's germline CDR1 is KGHDR and CDR2 SFDVKD. Here the CDR3 DNA reads TGTGCCACCAGTGAATCTAAGACAGGGTTCGGCGGCAATCAGCCCCAGCATTTT. This codes for CATSESKTGFGGNQPQHF.

This chain uses TRBV5-1 with TRBJ2-2, with 7 bases fitting TRBD1. CDR3 length: 16 residues. V trimming: 0 bases; J trimming: 4 bases; junction bases outside the gene matches: 6. The germline CDR1 and CDR2 sequences are SGHRS and YFSETQ. The CDR3 DNA follows: TGCGCCAGCAGCTTGGCTGACAGGGTGGTCACCGGGGAGCTGTTTTTT. Translation: CASSLADRVVTGELFF.

V usage is TRBV4-1 and J usage is TRBJ2-2; 11 nucleotides agree with TRBD1. Germline-derived CDR1 and CDR2 are MGHRA and YSYEKL. Trimming took 3 bases from V and 1 from J; bases not matched to a gene: 1. The CDR3 has 16 residues. The CDR3 nucleotides read TGCGCCAGCAGCCAGGGACAGGGGGTGAACACCGGGGAGCTGTTTTTT. Its translation: CASSQGQGVNTGELFF.

The rearrangement uses TRBV28 and TRBJ1-4; 10 bases are shared with TRBD1. V was clipped by 7 bases and J by 8 bases; unmatched bases: 4. This CDR3 region has 13 residues. Germline lookup yields CDR1 MDHEN and CDR2 SYDVKM. The CDR3 nucleotides read TGTGCCAGCAATGACAGGGGGCGCGAAAAACTGTTTTTT. Translation gives CASNDRGREKLFF.

This chain links TRBV7-6 with TRBJ2-3; D call uncertain. CDR1 and CDR2 from the germline V gene are SGHVS and FNYEAQ. The CDR3 is made up of 13 amino acids. Trimming stripped 3 bases from V and 4 bases from J, with 8 bases between. This CDR3 is CASSFSGPDTQYF. In DNA form, the CDR3 reads TGTGCCAGCAGCTTTAGTGGGCCAGATACGCAGTATTTT.

This sequence joins TRBV3-1 (or the pseudogene TRBV3-2) and TRBJ1-2; the D gene is possibly TRBD1 (5 bases). Deletions cut 4 bases from V and 8 bases from J, with 8 bases between. This CDR3 is 11 amino acids long. Germline V CDR1 and CDR2: LGHDT, YNNKEL (reference sequence). The CDR3, as DNA: TGTGCCAGCAGCCTTAACAGGGGCTACACCTTC. This gives the protein CASSLNRGYTF.

V and J are TRBV7-3 and TRBJ1-1; D possibly corresponds to TRBD1 (6 bases). The germline V gene has CDR1 SGHTA and CDR2 FQGTGA. Trimming stripped 1 base from V and 4 bases from J, with 22 bases between. This CDR3 spans 18 amino acids. The CDR3 is CASSLIGGGSSPGTEAFF. CDR3 DNA sequence: TGTGCCAGCAGCTTAATTGGTGGGGGCAGCTCCCCGGGCACTGAAGCTTTCTTT.

The gene calls are TRBV6-5 and TRBJ1-5; TRBD1 agrees at 9 bases. The CDR3 totals 15 residues. Trimming removed 4 bases from V and 4 bases from J; junction bases left unmatched: 5. CDR1 MNHEY and CDR2 SVGAGI come from the germline V gene. CDR3 nucleotide sequence: TGTGCCAGCAGTTCAAACAGGGGGCAAAATCAGCCCCAGCATTTT. It yields the protein CASSSNRGQNQPQHF.

The DNA for the CDR3 is TGCGCCAGCAGCCAAGTAGCGACGGGGGGTCAGCCCCAGCATTTT. Its translation: CASSQVATGGQPQHF. The V and J genes are TRBV4-1 and TRBJ1-5, with a possible D match to TRBD1 (5 bases). Trimming left V 1 base short and J 6 bases short, with 13 bases between. In germline, CDR1 is MGHRA, CDR2 YSYEKL. The CDR3 covers 15 residues.

In DNA form, the CDR3 reads TGTGCCTGGAGTGGCGACAGGGGGGTTGAAAAACTGTTTTTT. Protein sequence: CAWSGDRGVEKLFF. The chain employs TRBV30 and TRBJ1-4; TRBD1 matches 9 bases. J gave up 7 bases and V 1 base, and 4 bases lay outside the gene matches. Germline assignment: CDR1 GTSNPN and CDR2 SVGIG (reference sequence). This CDR3 has 14 amino acids. Drawing the rest from reference TRBV30 and TRBJ1-4, the complete variable domain is SQTIHQWPATLVQPVGSPLSLECTVEGTSNPNLYWYRQAAGRGLQLLFYSVGIGQISSEVPQNLSASRPQDRQFILSSKKLLLSDSGFYLCAWSGDRGVEKLFFGSGTQLSVL.

CDR3 in amino acids: CAWNTGQGVFSYEQYF. The CDR3 DNA follows: TGTGCCTGGAACACGGGACAGGGGGTCTTCTCCTACGAGCAGTACTTC. The chain links TRBV30 to TRBJ2-7; 11 nucleotides match TRBD1. The CDR3 length is 16 residues. V trimming: 4 bases; J trimming: 0 bases; junction bases outside the gene matches: 8. The V gene's germline CDR1 is GTSNPN and CDR2 SVGIG (reference sequence).

By share, this clone counts as large. The genes are TRBV5-1 and TRBJ2-1; 10 bases align to TRBD2. The germline V gene encodes CDR1 SGHRS and CDR2 YFSETQ. The J segment lost 4 bases and the V segment lost 0 bases, leaving 1 base of the junction unmatched. The CDR3 has 15 residues. This chain's CDR3 is CASSLAAGGYNEQFF. The CDR3 nucleotides read TGCGCCAGCAGCTTGGCAGCGGGAGGGTACAATGAGCAGTTCTTC.

J is TRBJ2-3 and V is TRBV2; TRBD2 might be the D (7 bases). Per the germline V gene, CDR1 is SNHLY and CDR2 is FYNNEI. Deletions cut 7 bases from V and 3 bases from J, with 20 bases between. This CDR3 spans 16 amino acids. CDR3 amino acids: CASNLGLEGGTDTQYF. CDR3 DNA: TGTGCCAGCAACCTGGGGTTAGAGGGGGGGACAGATACGCAGTATTTT.

The rearrangement uses TRBV7-6 and TRBJ1-3; no firm D call. The germline V gene has CDR1 SGHVS and CDR2 FNYEAQ. Between the trimmed V and J ends, which lost 5 bases and 2 bases, there was a span of 10 bases. CDR3 size: 14 residues. The CDR3 spells CASSQQSAGNTIYF. CDR3 bases: TGTGCCAGCAGCCAACAGAGTGCTGGAAACACCATATATTTT.

V is TRBV14 and J is TRBJ1-2; possible D gene TRBD1, 6 bases. Germline V lookup: CDR1 SGHDN, CDR2 FVKESK. The ends were cut back, 1 base at V and 3 bases at J, with 6 bases in the middle. The CDR3 is 13 residues long. CDR3 protein: CASSQGTDYGYTF. CDR3 nucleotides: TGTGCCAGCAGCCAAGGGACAGACTATGGCTACACCTTC.

The chain couples TRBV28 to TRBJ1-2; D perhaps matches TRBD1 (6 bases). Germline values: CDR1 MDHEN, CDR2 SYDVKM. This CDR3 region has 12 residues. Trimming removed 5 bases at V and 4 bases at J, with 8 bases between. CDR3 in DNA: TGTGCCAGCAGTACACAGGGCTATGGCTACACCTTC. It yields the protein CASSTQGYGYTF.

The J gene is TRBJ2-1, the V gene TRBV7-3; 11 nucleotides match TRBD1. The germline CDR1 and CDR2 sequences are SGHTA and FQGTGA. The CDR3 consists of 16 residues. Trimming took 4 bases from V and 11 from J; bases not matched to a gene: 13. The CDR3 DNA reads as TGTGCCAGCAGCTCCTATGGACAGGGGGCGCGAAATAAGCAGTTCTTC. Translating it yields CASSSYGQGARNKQFF.